This T cell receptor beta chain was sequenced during a study of regulatory T cells in long-lasting Graves disease. The TCR beta library used iRepertoire HTBI primers with Arm-PCR amplification of CDR3. TCRdb reanalysed the multiplex PCR reads using MiXCR and keeps one entry per CDR3 protein. This sample has a few hundred thousand distinct CDR3 sequences; 23% occur once, and the top ten carry over 25%. This sample's time point: persistent/refractory GD, antithyroid drugs over 5 years with positive TRAb. PBMCs were the source of the RNA used for TCR sequencing. The patients were enrolled through endocrinology in Xi'an, China. In this sample, this clonotype turned up many times. One end of the junction is discordant with germline, which a read error may explain. Germline CDR1 reads DFQATT; CDR2 reads SNEGSKA (reference sequence). This CDR3 has 13 residues.

Sequences were derived from peripheral blood mononuclear cells (PBMCs), sampled when the disease was refractory, from a patient treated with antithyroid drugs. The receptor's source is a female donor with Graves disease. V and J are TRBV20-1 and TRBJ2-7, with unresolved D. DNA of the CDR3: TGCAGTGCAAGAGGCTGGGAACACTACGAGCAGTACTTC. It codes for CSARGWEHYEQYF.